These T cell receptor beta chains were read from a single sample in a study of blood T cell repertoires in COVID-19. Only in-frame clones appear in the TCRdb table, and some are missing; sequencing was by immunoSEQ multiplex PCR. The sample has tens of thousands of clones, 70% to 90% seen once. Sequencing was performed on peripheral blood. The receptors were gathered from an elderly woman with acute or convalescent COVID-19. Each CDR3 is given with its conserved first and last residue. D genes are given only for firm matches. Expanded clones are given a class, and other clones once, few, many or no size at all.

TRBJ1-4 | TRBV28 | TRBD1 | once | CASSFAGQGGLFF | TGTGCCAGCAGTTTCGCCGGACAGGGGGGCCTGTTTTTT
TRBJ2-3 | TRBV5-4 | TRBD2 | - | CASSLERLRGGTDTQYF | TGTGCCAGCAGCTTGGAACGGTTGCGGGGGGGCACAGATACGCAGTATTTT
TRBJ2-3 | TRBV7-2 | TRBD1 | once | CASRYGTGLTDTQYF | TGTGCCAGCAGGTACGGGACAGGGCTAACAGATACGCAGTATTTT
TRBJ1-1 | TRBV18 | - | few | CASSPTQGSTEAFF | TGTGCCAGCTCACCAACTCAGGGGAGCACTGAAGCTTTCTTT
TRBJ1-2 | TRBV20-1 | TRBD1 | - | CSRGGQDGYTF | TGCAGCCGAGGGGGCCAGGATGGCTACACCTTC
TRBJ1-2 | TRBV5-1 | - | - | CASSSGVHYGYTF | TGCGCCAGCAGCTCCGGGGTTCACTATGGCTACACCTTC
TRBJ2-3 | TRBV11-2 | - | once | CASSLAGTGTDTQYF | TGTGCCAGCAGCTTAGCTGGTACGGGGACAGATACGCAGTATTTT
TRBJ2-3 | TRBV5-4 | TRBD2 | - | CASSFTPSGGPTDTQYF | TGTGCCAGCAGCTTCACCCCTAGCGGGGGGCCCACAGATACGCAGTATTTT
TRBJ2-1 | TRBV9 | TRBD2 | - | CASSAPGGTSGYNEQFF | TGTGCCAGCAGCGCCCCGGGGGGGACTAGCGGGTACAATGAGCAGTTCTTC
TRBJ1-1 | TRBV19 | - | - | CASSIPGPFRAFF | TGTGCCAGTAGTATTCCAGGGCCCTTTCGGGCTTTCTTT
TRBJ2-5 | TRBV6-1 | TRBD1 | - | CASSASQGAPAETQYF | TGTGCCAGCAGTGCCTCTCAGGGGGCCCCCGCGGAGACCCAGTACTTC
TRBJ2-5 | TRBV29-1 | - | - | CSGEDKETQYF | TGCAGCGGGGAGGACAAGGAGACCCAGTACTTC
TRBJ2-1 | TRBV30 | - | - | CAWSGPNNEQFF | TGTGCCTGGAGTGGTCCAAACAATGAGCAGTTCTTC
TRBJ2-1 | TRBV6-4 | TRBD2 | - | CASRRTSGRDEQFF | TGTGCCAGCAGACGGACTAGCGGGAGGGATGAGCAGTTCTTC
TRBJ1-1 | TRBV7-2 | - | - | CASSPPTGRGMYAFF | TGTGCCAGCAGCCCACCCACAGGGAGGGGAATGTACGCTTTCTTT
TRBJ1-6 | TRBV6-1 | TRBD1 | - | CASSGAGGISYNSPLHF | TGTGCCAGCAGTGGCGCAGGGGGCATTTCCTATAATTCACCCCTCCACTTT
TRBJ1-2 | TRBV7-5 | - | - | CARSLGRARENGYTF | TGTGCCAGAAGCTTAGGTAGGGCGAGGGAAAATGGCTACACCTTC
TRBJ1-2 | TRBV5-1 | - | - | CASSLGAAGGGSGYTF | TGCGCCAGCAGCTTGGGTGCGGCGGGCGGAGGAAGTGGCTACACCTTC
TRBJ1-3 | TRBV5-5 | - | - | CASRSTGVGNTIYF | TGTGCCAGCAGATCGACAGGCGTTGGAAACACCATATATTTT
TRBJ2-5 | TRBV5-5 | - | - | CASSLLDTADQETQYF | TGTGCCAGCAGCTTGCTTGATACAGCAGACCAAGAGACCCAGTACTTC
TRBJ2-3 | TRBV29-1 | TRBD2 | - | CSSGAGGADTQYF | TGCAGCTCTGGAGCGGGAGGAGCAGATACGCAGTATTTT
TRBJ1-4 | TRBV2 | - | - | CASSGAVFNEKLFF | TGTGCCAGCTCAGGAGCGGTTTTTAATGAAAAACTGTTTTTT
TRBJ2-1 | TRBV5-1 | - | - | CASSLEGASNEQFF | TGCGCCAGCAGCTTGGAAGGAGCGAGCAATGAGCAGTTCTTC
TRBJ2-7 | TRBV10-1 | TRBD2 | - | CASSESRSGTLAYEQYF | TGCGCCAGCAGTGAGTCAAGGAGCGGGACCTTGGCCTACGAGCAGTACTTC
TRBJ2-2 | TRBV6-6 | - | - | CASSSHDDIAGELFF | TGTGCCAGCAGCTCACACGATGATATCGCCGGGGAGCTGTTTTTT
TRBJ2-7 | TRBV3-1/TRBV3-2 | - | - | CASSQDRFSSYEQYF | TGTGCCAGCAGCCAAGATCGATTCAGCTCCTACGAGCAGTACTTC
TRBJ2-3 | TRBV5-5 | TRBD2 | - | CASSFGLTSGADTQYF | TGTGCCAGCAGCTTCGGATTGACTAGCGGGGCAGATACGCAGTATTTT
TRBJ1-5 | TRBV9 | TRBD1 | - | CASSPRTGRDQPQHF | TGTGCCAGCAGCCCTAGGACAGGGAGGGACCAGCCCCAGCATTTT
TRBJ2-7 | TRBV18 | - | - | CASSPYRDSYEQYF | TGTGCCAGCTCACCCTATCGCGACTCCTACGAGCAGTACTTC
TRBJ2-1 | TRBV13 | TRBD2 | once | CASSTRTSGANEQFF | TGTGCCAGCAGCACCCGGACTAGCGGGGCGAATGAGCAGTTCTTC
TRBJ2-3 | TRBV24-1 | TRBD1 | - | CATSETGTAFPDTQYF | TGTGCCACCAGTGAGACCGGGACAGCCTTCCCAGATACGCAGTATTTT
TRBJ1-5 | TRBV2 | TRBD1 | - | CASTQGAEGQPQHF | TGTGCCAGCACGCAGGGGGCAGAAGGTCAGCCCCAGCATTTT
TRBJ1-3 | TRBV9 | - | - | CASRRQSGNTIYF | TGTGCCAGCAGGCGACAAAGTGGAAACACCATATATTTT
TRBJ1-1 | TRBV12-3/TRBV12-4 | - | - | CASSLSQGRGFF | TGTGCCAGCAGTTTATCACAGGGTCGTGGTTTCTTT
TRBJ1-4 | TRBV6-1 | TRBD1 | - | CASSGVPGQGAQLGKLFF | TGTGCCAGCAGTGGTGTCCCGGGACAGGGGGCGCAGCTCGGAAAACTGTTTTTT
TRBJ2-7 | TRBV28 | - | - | CASSLTSGEQYF | TGTGCCAGCAGTTTGACAAGCGGGGAGCAGTACTTC
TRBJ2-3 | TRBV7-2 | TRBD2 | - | CASSLEGRGTDTQYF | TGTGCCAGCAGCTTAGAAGGGAGGGGCACAGATACGCAGTATTTT
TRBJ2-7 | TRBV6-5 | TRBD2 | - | CASRSSGTNSYEQYF | TGTGCCAGCAGATCCTCCGGGACTAACTCCTACGAGCAGTACTTC
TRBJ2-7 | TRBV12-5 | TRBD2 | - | CASGLPRTSGDSYEQYF | TGTGCTAGTGGTTTGCCCAGGACTAGCGGGGATTCCTACGAGCAGTACTTC
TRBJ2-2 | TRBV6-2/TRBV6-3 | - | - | CASSEGGIWLFF | TGTGCCAGCAGTGAGGGGGGGATTTGGCTGTTTTTT
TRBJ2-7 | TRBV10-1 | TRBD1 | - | CASSTTGHSSYEQYF | TGCGCCAGCAGTACGACAGGGCACTCCTCCTACGAGCAGTACTTC
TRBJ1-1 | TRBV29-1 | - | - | CSVALGGWDTEAFF | TGCAGCGTTGCGTTGGGGGGATGGGACACTGAAGCTTTCTTT
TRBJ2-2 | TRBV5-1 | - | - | CASSLKTATGELFF | TGCGCCAGCAGCTTGAAGACAGCCACCGGGGAGCTGTTTTTT
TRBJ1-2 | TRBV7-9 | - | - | CASGVGYTF | TGTGCCAGCGGAGTGGGCTACACCTTC
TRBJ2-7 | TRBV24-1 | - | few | CATSDLGLLVSYEQYF | TGTGCCACCAGTGATTTGGGACTCCTAGTCTCCTACGAGCAGTACTTC
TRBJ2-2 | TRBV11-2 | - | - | CASSLGAWDTGELFF | TGTGCCAGCAGCTTAGGAGCGTGGGACACCGGGGAGCTGTTTTTT
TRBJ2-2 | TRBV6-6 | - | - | CASSYPSAWATGELFF | TGTGCCAGCAGTTACCCGAGTGCCTGGGCTACCGGGGAGCTGTTTTTT
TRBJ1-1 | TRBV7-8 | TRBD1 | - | CASSLGTGMNTEAFF | TGTGCCAGCAGCCTGGGGACAGGGATGAACACTGAAGCTTTCTTT
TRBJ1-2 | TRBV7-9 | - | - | CASSLDAGSWGYTF | TGTGCCAGCAGCTTAGATGCAGGGTCCTGGGGCTACACCTTC
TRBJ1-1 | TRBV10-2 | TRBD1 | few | CASSQGQITEAFF | TGCGCCAGCAGCCAGGGACAGATAACTGAAGCTTTCTTT
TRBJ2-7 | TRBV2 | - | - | CASSRVTYEQYF | TGTGCCAGCAGTCGGGTCACCTACGAGCAGTACTTC
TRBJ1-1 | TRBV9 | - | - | CASSVGQVGQRAFF | TGTGCCAGCAGCGTAGGTCAAGTCGGTCAGAGGGCTTTCTTT
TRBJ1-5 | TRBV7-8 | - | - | CASSLTGINQPQHF | TGTGCCAGCAGCTTAACAGGGATCAATCAGCCCCAGCATTTT
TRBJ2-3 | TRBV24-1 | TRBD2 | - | CATAGGSTDTQYF | TGTGCCACCGCGGGCGGGAGTACAGATACGCAGTATTTT
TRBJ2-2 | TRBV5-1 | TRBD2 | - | CASSGTRAGGPRPNTGELFF | TGCGCCAGCAGCGGGACTAGGGCGGGGGGCCCCAGACCAAACACCGGGGAGCTGTTTTTT